These 23 T cell receptor beta chains were all obtained from the same sample, sequenced in a study of a mutant IDH1 vaccine in newly diagnosed glioma. Time point defined: week 5, during vaccination. Doses comprised 300 ug of mutant IDH1 20-mer peptide each, plus topical imiquimod. For these TCRs, the target antigens are not known. Method: immunoSEQ multiplex PCR; TCRdb's copy keeps in-frame clones and lacks some. The repertoire holds about 27,000 clones, with about 77% as singletons. The specimen comprised PBMCs, sampled from a glioma patient whose treatment included an IDH1 peptide vaccine. The receptors were sampled from a man aged 40-55 years with glioma.

The V call is TRBV4-1, the J call TRBJ1-2; tentatively, D is TRBD1 (5 bases). The CDR3 covers 13 residues. Germline V gene lookup returns CDR1 MGHRA and CDR2 YSYEKL. V was clipped by 4 bases and J by 3 bases, with 9 bases between them. The CDR3 bases are TGCGCCAGCAGCCCCCGGGGCGACTATGGCTACACCTTC. Translated, it gives CASSPRGDYGYTF.

The chain carries TRBV4-3 and TRBJ2-5, with D perhaps assigned TRBD1 or TRBD2 (5 bases each). The CDR3 extends over 15 amino acids. The germline V gene encodes CDR1 LGHNA and CDR2 YSLEER. The ends were cut back, 4 bases at V and 5 bases at J, with 17 bases in the middle. The DNA of the CDR3 is TGCGCCAGCAGCCCCGGGGCAGGGTCTCGTGAGACCCAGTACTTC. Its translation is CASSPGAGSRETQYF.

The chain links TRBV11-3 to TRBJ2-5; 10 nucleotides agree with TRBD2. This CDR3 spans 17 amino acids. From germline, CDR1 is SGHNT and CDR2 YENEEA. J was trimmed by 7 bases and V by 7 bases; bases with no gene match: 18. This chain's CDR3 is CASTPRQVSGRFGTQYF. The CDR3 region has the DNA TGTGCCAGCACCCCTCGTCAAGTTAGCGGGAGGTTTGGGACCCAGTACTTC.

V gene TRBV6-1 combines with J gene TRBJ2-2; 10 bases agree with TRBD2. CDR3 size: 17 residues. Looked up from germline, CDR1 is MNHNS and CDR2 is SASEGT. V shed 4 bases, J shed 3 bases, and the junction held 8 bases outside the gene matches. In DNA, the CDR3 is TGTGCCAGCAGTGGGCTAGCGGGGGCTTATTACACCGGGGAGCTGTTTTTT. Its translation is CASSGLAGAYYTGELFF.

V usage is TRBV7-2 and J usage is TRBJ2-3; the match to TRBD2 covers 8 bases. The germline V gene has CDR1 SGHTA and CDR2 FQGNSA. The CDR3 covers 14 residues. V shed 2 bases and J 4 bases; nucleotides not matched to a gene: 2. The DNA for the CDR3 is TGTGCCAGCAGCTTATACGGGGGGGCAGATACGCAGTATTTT. Translating it yields CASSLYGGADTQYF.

The V call is TRBV9, the J call TRBJ2-7; the D is unclear. V was clipped by 4 bases and J by 5 bases, with 13 bases between them. In germline, CDR1 is SGDLS, CDR2 YYNGEE. This CDR3 is 13 amino acids long. Here the CDR3 DNA reads TGTGCCAGCAGCCCAACGGAGACCCACGAGCAGTACTTC. It is translated as CASSPTETHEQYF.

This chain links TRBV27 with TRBJ2-2; 13 nucleotides match TRBD2. V lost 5 bases to trimming and J lost 2 bases; unmatched junction nucleotides: 11. Per germline, CDR1 MNHEY and CDR2 SMNVEV (reference sequence). This CDR3 has 19 amino acids. The CDR3: CASSVRPPGLAGNTGELFF. The CDR3 DNA reads TGTGCCAGCAGTGTAAGGCCGCCGGGACTAGCGGGAAACACCGGGGAGCTGTTTTTT.

The chain carries TRBV29-1 and TRBJ1-1; no definite D call. Germline V gene sequence: CDR1 SQVTM, CDR2 ANQGSEA. Trimming took off 6 bases at V and 11 bases at J, with 19 bases between the two ends. The CDR3 consists of 12 residues. As DNA, the CDR3 is TGCAGCGTGACGGAACCCCGGAAATCGGCTTTCTTT. Residues: CSVTEPRKSAFF.

This chain links TRBV5-1 with TRBJ2-1; D is perhaps TRBD2 (5 bases). The CDR3 runs 12 residues. Trimming shortened V by 5 bases and J by 6 bases, and 9 bases separated the two germline ends. Germline CDR1 SGHRS, CDR2 YFSETQ. DNA for the CDR3: TGCGCCAGCAGGGGTGGGAGCAATGAGCAGTTCTTC. As protein: CASRGGSNEQFF.

V and J are TRBV15 and TRBJ2-7; D is possibly TRBD1 (6 bases). Germline CDR1 and CDR2: LNHNV and YYDKDF (reference sequence). The V end lost 4 bases, the J end lost 5 bases, and 12 bases lay between the germline ends. The CDR3 is 13 residues long. The CDR3 sequence is CATSTNHRDEQYF. For the CDR3, the DNA is TGTGCCACCAGCACTAACCACAGGGACGAGCAGTACTTC.

The chain uses TRBV29-1 and TRBJ1-2; possible D gene TRBD1, 5 bases. The V end lost 0 bases, the J end lost 8 bases, and 13 bases lay between the germline ends. Germline V lookup: CDR1 SQVTM, CDR2 ANQGSEA. This CDR3 contains 13 residues. The CDR3 sequence is CSVEEDRGKGYTF. As DNA, the CDR3 is TGCAGCGTTGAAGAGGATAGGGGTAAGGGCTACACCTTC.

The V and J genes are TRBV30 and TRBJ2-1; D is ambiguous. The V end was cut by 5 bases, the J end by 1 base, with 12 bases between. Germline lookup yields CDR1 GTSNPN and CDR2 SVGIG (reference sequence). The CDR3 sequence is 14 residues long. CDR3 nucleotide sequence: TGTGCCTGGTCCCGAGACGGATCCTACAATGAGCAGTTCTTC. Its translation is CAWSRDGSYNEQFF.

This rearrangement joins TRBV11-2 to TRBJ2-7; 11 bases are shared with TRBD2. This CDR3 contains 15 residues. V gave up 6 bases and J gave up 3 bases; unmatched junction bases: 7. The germline CDR1 and CDR2 sequences are SGHAT and FQNNGV. The CDR3 bases are TGTGCCAGCAGTTTAAGGGGGACTAGCGGCTACGAGCAGTACTTC. It codes for CASSLRGTSGYEQYF.

The chain employs TRBV20-1 and TRBJ1-1; unclear D gene. V lost 5 bases and J lost 2, with 6 bases in between. Looked up from germline, CDR1 is DFQATT and CDR2 is SNEGSKA (reference sequence). This CDR3 is built from 11 residues. The CDR3 reads CSAWINTEAFF. The DNA of the CDR3 is TGCAGTGCTTGGATAAACACTGAAGCTTTCTTT.

V is TRBV4-1 and J is TRBJ2-7; the D call may be TRBD1 or TRBD2 (5 bases each). Germline CDR1 is MGHRA and CDR2 is YSYEKL. This CDR3 spans 14 amino acids. Trimming stripped 4 bases from V and 6 bases from J, with 16 bases between. The CDR3 coding sequence is TGCGCCAGCAGCCCTTTCGTCGCTGGGACCGAGCAGTACGTC. Translated, it gives CASSPFVAGTEQYV.

The chain links TRBV11-2 to TRBJ2-7; 10 positions match TRBD2. The CDR3 contains 19 residues. The V gene end was trimmed by 5 bases and the J gene end by 2 bases; junction bases not matched to a gene: 18. Germline CDR1 reads SGHAT; CDR2 reads FQNNGV. The CDR3 here is CASSPSQDRRLAGTYEQYF. The CDR3, as DNA: TGTGCCAGCAGCCCGAGCCAGGACAGAAGACTAGCGGGCACCTACGAGCAGTACTTC.

The chain carries TRBV5-6 and TRBJ2-7; possibly TRBD1 for D (6 bases). The CDR3 consists of 14 residues. CDR1 is SGHDT, CDR2 YYEEEE, per germline. Trimming took 3 bases from V and 5 from J, leaving 15 bases between them. The CDR3 bases are TGTGCCAGCAGCTGGCCAGGGGAGAGCAACGAGCAGTACTTC. Translating gives CASSWPGESNEQYF.

The genes are TRBV30 and TRBJ1-6; the D is unclear. Germline CDR1 reads GTSNPN; CDR2 reads SVGIG (reference sequence). Trimming removed 4 bases from V and 0 bases from J, with 10 bases in between. The CDR3 loop spans 15 amino acids. The CDR3 spells CAWMVKSSYNSPLHF. CDR3 bases: TGTGCCTGGATGGTCAAAAGCTCCTATAATTCACCCCTCCACTTT.

This chain connects TRBV5-1 to TRBJ2-2; 7 positions match TRBD2. CDR3 size: 16 residues. With 3 bases clipped from V and 7 bases from J, the junction kept 12 bases outside the gene matches. CDR1 SGHRS and CDR2 YFSETQ come from the germline V gene. The CDR3 region is CASSWEGQGIVGELFF. The CDR3 DNA reads as TGCGCCAGCAGCTGGGAGGGCCAGGGCATCGTCGGGGAGCTGTTTTTT.

The rearrangement joins TRBV6-6 to TRBJ2-7, with TRBD1 matching 7 bases. Per germline, CDR1 MNHNY and CDR2 SVGAGI (reference sequence). The CDR3 is 14 amino acids. V was clipped by 5 bases and J by 6 bases; unmatched bases: 10. CDR3 sequence (DNA): TGTGCCAGCAGTCTCCGACAGGGTTTACTCGAGCAGTACGTC. It yields the protein CASSLRQGLLEQYV.

A few counts support this clone. This CDR3 is CASSLVPEQFF. The CDR3 nucleotides are TGTGCCAGCAGCTTGGTTCCTGAGCAGTTCTTC. The chain recombines TRBV5-8 with TRBJ2-1; D is ambiguous. From germline, CDR1 is SGHTS and CDR2 YDEGEE. The CDR3 runs 11 residues. The ends were cut back, 0 bases at V and 9 bases at J, with 4 bases in the middle.

This chain links TRBV19 with TRBJ2-2, with D unresolved. The CDR3 runs 14 residues. V lost 4 bases, J lost 4 bases, and 10 bases lay in between. Germline loops: CDR1 LNHDA, CDR2 SQIVND (reference sequence). This CDR3 reads CASSTGRRTGELFF. The CDR3 nucleotides read TGTGCCAGTAGTACCGGACGGCGCACCGGGGAGCTGTTTTTT.

The rearrangement uses TRBV7-8 and TRBJ2-2; the D call may be TRBD1 or TRBD2 (5 bases each). This CDR3 contains 14 residues. Per the germline V gene, CDR1 is SGHVS and CDR2 is FQNEAQ. The V and J ends lost 1 base and 6 bases respectively, with 9 bases between them. Here the CDR3 DNA reads TGTGCCAGCAGCTTAGGGGGGACGTCCGGGGAGCTGTTTTTT. Translated, it gives CASSLGGTSGELFF.